The TCR beta chain under discussion was sequenced for a study of T cell responses to AZD1222 COVID-19 vaccine. Study-wide points: When two AZD1222 doses had been given, Spike-specific TCR breadth and depth rose. Only a handful of individuals given AZD1222 were seropositive at baseline. A mostly white British donor set with more females was recruited, and clonal diversity was possibly underestimated. In the spike-specific TCR repertoire, nearly half reportedly target unmutated variant regions.

On this clone: Its antigen remains unidentified.

Clones were read by immunoSEQ multiplex PCR, and TCRdb kept only the in-frame ones, dropping some. The sample consists of nearly 110,000 clones, 90% of them appearing once. Germline CDR1 is LNHDA and CDR2 is SQIVND (reference sequence). V dropped 4 bases and J dropped 1; count of bases not matched to a gene: 3. The CDR3 has 14 amino acids. The receptor comes from an adult in good health. The sequenced sample was peripheral blood, obtained on day 0 of AZD1222 vaccination. V and J are TRBV19 and TRBJ2-7; TRBD2 aligns across 8 bases. The CDR3 loop reads CASSRQRESYEQYF. CDR3 nucleotides: TGTGCCAGTAGTAGACAGCGGGAGTCCTACGAGCAGTACTTC.